The rows below give T cell receptor beta chains drawn from one sample of a study of T-cell memory formation after mild COVID-19. Via MiXCR, TCRdb re-called the 5' RACE reads, giving one row per CDR3 protein. The sample contains approximately 270,000 distinct CDR3 sequences, around 15% of which appear only once. The sequenced sample was PBMCs or a T cell subset sorted from them (not recorded which). These receptor sequences come from a man aged 18 to 35 who had mild COVID-19 (a few samples of this study predate the infection). Cell type and time point are not known. Both conserved end residues are part of each CDR3. Fields, in order: CDR3 DNA, CDR3 protein, D gene, J gene, V gene, clone size. D genes are given only for firm matches. Part of the rows lack a size; the others show once, few, many or a class for expanded clones.

CDR3nt: TGTGCCAGCAGTGCCAGGGGGACAATCAGCCCCCAGCATTTT; CDR3aa: CASSARGTISPQHF; d_gene: TRBD1; j_gene: TRBJ1-5; v_gene: TRBV6-5; abundance: -
CDR3nt: TGTGCCAGCAGCGGGACAGGGCTAAACACCGGGGAGCTGTTTTTT; CDR3aa: CASSGTGLNTGELFF; d_gene: TRBD1; j_gene: TRBJ2-2; v_gene: TRBV7-9; abundance: -
CDR3nt: TGTGCCAGCAGCCCGGGACAGGGGGCCGGAGAGACCCAGTACTTC; CDR3aa: CASSPGQGAGETQYF; d_gene: TRBD1; j_gene: TRBJ2-5; v_gene: TRBV7-9; abundance: -
CDR3nt: TGTGCCAGCAGTGTTGGGACTGAAGCTTTCTTT; CDR3aa: CASSVGTEAFF; d_gene: -; j_gene: TRBJ1-1; v_gene: TRBV2; abundance: many
CDR3nt: TGCGCCAGCAGCCAAGTCGCAGGGATCTACAATGAGCAGTTCTTC; CDR3aa: CASSQVAGIYNEQFF; d_gene: -; j_gene: TRBJ2-1; v_gene: TRBV4-3; abundance: few
CDR3nt: TGTGCCAGCAGTTACGGTACCGGGAACATTCAGTACTTC; CDR3aa: CASSYGTGNIQYF; d_gene: -; j_gene: TRBJ2-4; v_gene: TRBV6-5; abundance: -
CDR3nt: TGTGCCAGCAGTTTAGGGCCCCCCGGGGAGCTGTTTTTT; CDR3aa: CASSLGPPGELFF; d_gene: -; j_gene: TRBJ2-2; v_gene: TRBV12-3/TRBV12-4; abundance: many
CDR3nt: TGCAGGGGGGGAGAGAGCTACAATGAGCAGTTCTTC; CDR3aa: CRGGESYNEQFF; d_gene: -; j_gene: TRBJ2-1; v_gene: TRBV29-1; abundance: few
CDR3nt: TGTGCCAGCAGCAAGCGGGGGGACAGCTCCTACAATGAGCAGTTCTTC; CDR3aa: CASSKRGDSSYNEQFF; d_gene: TRBD2; j_gene: TRBJ2-1; v_gene: TRBV11-2; abundance: few
CDR3nt: TGTGCCAGCAGGACAGGGGAATATGGCTACACCTTC; CDR3aa: CASRTGEYGYTF; d_gene: TRBD1; j_gene: TRBJ1-2; v_gene: TRBV12-3/TRBV12-4; abundance: few
CDR3nt: TGTGCCAGCAGCCAAGATCTAAGAGGCGGTCTCGACGAGCAGTACTTC; CDR3aa: CASSQDLRGGLDEQYF; d_gene: -; j_gene: TRBJ2-7; v_gene: TRBV4-2; abundance: -
CDR3nt: TGTGCCAGCAGCCACGACCCGGACAGGGTTGAGACCCAGTACTTC; CDR3aa: CASSHDPDRVETQYF; d_gene: TRBD1; j_gene: TRBJ2-5; v_gene: TRBV4-2; abundance: -
CDR3nt: TGTGCCAGCAGCAACACGCGGGGGGACACAGATACGCAGTATTTT; CDR3aa: CASSNTRGDTDTQYF; d_gene: TRBD2; j_gene: TRBJ2-3; v_gene: TRBV7-9; abundance: -
CDR3nt: TGTGCCAGCAGCCCCGGGGAGGCGCAGTATTTT; CDR3aa: CASSPGEAQYF; d_gene: -; j_gene: TRBJ2-3; v_gene: TRBV7-9; abundance: -
CDR3nt: TGCAGTGCTAGGGGGACTAGCACAGATACGCAGTATTTT; CDR3aa: CSARGTSTDTQYF; d_gene: -; j_gene: TRBJ2-3; v_gene: TRBV20-1; abundance: many
CDR3nt: TGTGCCAGCAGCGCCGACTGGCGGGGCGAGCAGTACTTC; CDR3aa: CASSADWRGEQYF; d_gene: -; j_gene: TRBJ2-7; v_gene: TRBV7-9; abundance: -
CDR3nt: TGTGCCACCAGCAGAGATTTGGGCACAGTCAGCACAGATACGCAGTATTTT; CDR3aa: CATSRDLGTVSTDTQYF; d_gene: -; j_gene: TRBJ2-3; v_gene: TRBV15; abundance: few
CDR3nt: TGTGCCACCAGCACCCGACAGGGGGCGTGGGAGACCCAGTACTTC; CDR3aa: CATSTRQGAWETQYF; d_gene: TRBD1; j_gene: TRBJ2-5; v_gene: TRBV15; abundance: few
CDR3nt: TGCAGCGTTGACTGGCAGGGGGTTAACTATGGCTACACCTTC; CDR3aa: CSVDWQGVNYGYTF; d_gene: TRBD1; j_gene: TRBJ1-2; v_gene: TRBV29-1; abundance: -
CDR3nt: TGTGCCAGCTCGCTGACACCGAGCTCCTATAATTCACCCCTCCACTTT; CDR3aa: CASSLTPSSYNSPLHF; d_gene: -; j_gene: TRBJ1-6; v_gene: TRBV18; abundance: -
CDR3nt: TGTGCCAGCAGTTACTCGTATGCCGCCGCGGGCACTGAAGCTTTCTTT; CDR3aa: CASSYSYAAAGTEAFF; d_gene: -; j_gene: TRBJ1-1; v_gene: TRBV6-5; abundance: few
CDR3nt: TGTGCCAGCAGCTTAGCGCTAAGGGTATCCGGGGAGCTGTTTTTT; CDR3aa: CASSLALRVSGELFF; d_gene: -; j_gene: TRBJ2-2; v_gene: TRBV7-6; abundance: -
CDR3nt: TGTGCCAGCAGTGCACTCCAAGAGACCCAGTACTTC; CDR3aa: CASSALQETQYF; d_gene: -; j_gene: TRBJ2-5; v_gene: TRBV9; abundance: few
CDR3nt: TGCGCCAGCAGCTTGGAACAGGGGGGGAAGCCCCAGCATTTT; CDR3aa: CASSLEQGGKPQHF; d_gene: TRBD1; j_gene: TRBJ1-5; v_gene: TRBV5-1; abundance: -
CDR3nt: TGTGCCAGCAGACTGACGACGGGCACTGAAGCTTTCTTT; CDR3aa: CASRLTTGTEAFF; d_gene: -; j_gene: TRBJ1-1; v_gene: TRBV6-1; abundance: once
CDR3nt: TGTGCCAGCAGCCAAGATTGGGGACCGCAGTACTTC; CDR3aa: CASSQDWGPQYF; d_gene: -; j_gene: TRBJ2-5; v_gene: TRBV14; abundance: -
CDR3nt: TGTGCCAGCAGTTACTTGGGTTCAGGCACTGAAGCTTTCTTT; CDR3aa: CASSYLGSGTEAFF; d_gene: -; j_gene: TRBJ1-1; v_gene: TRBV6-5; abundance: -
CDR3nt: TGCGCCAGCAGCCAATCTCCAGTTACACCCCTTCGCACAGATACGCAGTATTTT; CDR3aa: CASSQSPVTPLRTDTQYF; d_gene: -; j_gene: TRBJ2-3; v_gene: TRBV4-1; abundance: -
CDR3nt: TGTGCCAGCAGCCAAGAGGGCCCAGGGGTAACAGATACGCAGTATTTT; CDR3aa: CASSQEGPGVTDTQYF; d_gene: -; j_gene: TRBJ2-3; v_gene: TRBV3-1; abundance: -
CDR3nt: TGTGCCAGCAGCTCTCTTGGGGCGACAGGGGATGGGATCGGTGCCAAAAACATTCAGTACTTC; CDR3aa: CASSSLGATGDGIGAKNIQYF; d_gene: TRBD1; j_gene: TRBJ2-4; v_gene: TRBV7-9; abundance: -
CDR3nt: TGTGCCAGCAGCGTAATGGGGGGCCAAGAGACCCAGTACTTC; CDR3aa: CASSVMGGQETQYF; d_gene: -; j_gene: TRBJ2-5; v_gene: TRBV9; abundance: few
CDR3nt: TGTGCCAGCAGCTTAGACGGGACGGGGTACAACTATGGCTACACCTTC; CDR3aa: CASSLDGTGYNYGYTF; d_gene: -; j_gene: TRBJ1-2; v_gene: TRBV7-9; abundance: -
CDR3nt: TGTGCCAGCAGCCAAGAAGGAGGGAGGGGTGAAAAACTGTTTTTT; CDR3aa: CASSQEGGRGEKLFF; d_gene: -; j_gene: TRBJ1-4; v_gene: TRBV3-1; abundance: few
CDR3nt: TGTGCCATCAGTAACCGCGGCCTCGCGAACACCGGGGAGCTGTTTTTT; CDR3aa: CAISNRGLANTGELFF; d_gene: -; j_gene: TRBJ2-2; v_gene: TRBV10-3; abundance: -
CDR3nt: TGTGCCAGCAGTTCGGGACTAGAAGGCTCCGGGGAGCTGTTTTTT; CDR3aa: CASSSGLEGSGELFF; d_gene: TRBD2; j_gene: TRBJ2-2; v_gene: TRBV6-4; abundance: -
CDR3nt: TGTGCCAGCAGAACCGGGACTAGCGGCACAGATACGCAGTATTTT; CDR3aa: CASRTGTSGTDTQYF; d_gene: TRBD2; j_gene: TRBJ2-3; v_gene: TRBV12-3/TRBV12-4; abundance: few
CDR3nt: TGTGCCTGGACCTCAGGACGGGGAGGTGAAAAACTGTTTTTT; CDR3aa: CAWTSGRGGEKLFF; d_gene: -; j_gene: TRBJ1-4; v_gene: TRBV30; abundance: few
CDR3nt: TGTGCCAGCAGGGAGGACGGCTCGAGCTCCTACAATGAGCAGTTCTTC; CDR3aa: CASREDGSSSYNEQFF; d_gene: -; j_gene: TRBJ2-1; v_gene: TRBV2; abundance: -
CDR3nt: TGCAGCGTTGATCACGGGGAGGAGGAGACCCAGTACTTC; CDR3aa: CSVDHGEEETQYF; d_gene: -; j_gene: TRBJ2-5; v_gene: TRBV29-1; abundance: few
CDR3nt: TGTGCCATCAGTGTCACTTCGGGGGGGCGTACCGGGGAGCTGTTTTTT; CDR3aa: CAISVTSGGRTGELFF; d_gene: TRBD2; j_gene: TRBJ2-2; v_gene: TRBV10-3; abundance: -
CDR3nt: TGCGCCAGCAGCTCGACAGGGGTAGATGGGGCCAACGTCCTGACTTTC; CDR3aa: CASSSTGVDGANVLTF; d_gene: TRBD1; j_gene: TRBJ2-6; v_gene: TRBV5-1; abundance: few
CDR3nt: TGTGCCAGCAGTTCCCCGGGACAGGGGAATCAGCCCCAGCATTTT; CDR3aa: CASSSPGQGNQPQHF; d_gene: TRBD1; j_gene: TRBJ1-5; v_gene: TRBV6-6; abundance: -
CDR3nt: TGTGCCAGCAGTTTAGGGGCCGACGGCTACACCTTC; CDR3aa: CASSLGADGYTF; d_gene: -; j_gene: TRBJ1-2; v_gene: TRBV12-3/TRBV12-4; abundance: few
CDR3nt: TGTGCCAGCAGTCGGGACAGTACAAGAACCTTTCAAGAGACCCAGTACTTC; CDR3aa: CASSRDSTRTFQETQYF; d_gene: TRBD1; j_gene: TRBJ2-5; v_gene: TRBV11-1; abundance: -
CDR3nt: TGTGCCAGCAGCCGTGGGACAGTTACCCAAGAGACCCAGTACTTC; CDR3aa: CASSRGTVTQETQYF; d_gene: TRBD1; j_gene: TRBJ2-5; v_gene: TRBV6-2/TRBV6-3; abundance: few
CDR3nt: TGTGCCAGCAGTTTCGGCAGGAGCGCCTATGGCTACACCTTC; CDR3aa: CASSFGRSAYGYTF; d_gene: -; j_gene: TRBJ1-2; v_gene: TRBV12-3/TRBV12-4; abundance: -
CDR3nt: TGTGCCAGCAGTCACGCGGCCTCAGGGACCACCGGGGAGCTGTTTTTT; CDR3aa: CASSHAASGTTGELFF; d_gene: -; j_gene: TRBJ2-2; v_gene: TRBV6-6; abundance: -
CDR3nt: TGTGCCAGCAGCTTAGATCGGACTAGCGGGGGCTCCTACAATGAGCAGTTCTTC; CDR3aa: CASSLDRTSGGSYNEQFF; d_gene: TRBD2; j_gene: TRBJ2-1; v_gene: TRBV7-2; abundance: many
CDR3nt: TGTGCCAGCGGGAGGGAAGAAGGCAATGAGCAGTTCTTC; CDR3aa: CASGREEGNEQFF; d_gene: TRBD2; j_gene: TRBJ2-1; v_gene: TRBV6-2/TRBV6-3; abundance: -
CDR3nt: TGTGCCAGCAGCTTGGGTCTAGCGGGCCACAATGAGCAGTTCTTC; CDR3aa: CASSLGLAGHNEQFF; d_gene: TRBD2; j_gene: TRBJ2-1; v_gene: TRBV7-2; abundance: -
CDR3nt: TGCGCCAGCAGCCAAGCGGGGGACAGCACCGGGGAGCTGTTTTTT; CDR3aa: CASSQAGDSTGELFF; d_gene: -; j_gene: TRBJ2-2; v_gene: TRBV4-1; abundance: -
CDR3nt: TGTGCCAGCAGTGAATTAACAGGGGGGCATACGCAGTATTTT; CDR3aa: CASSELTGGHTQYF; d_gene: TRBD1; j_gene: TRBJ2-3; v_gene: TRBV6-4; abundance: -
CDR3nt: TGCGCCAGCAGCCATCGCCGACAGGGGGCTGGCTACGAGCAGTACTTC; CDR3aa: CASSHRRQGAGYEQYF; d_gene: TRBD1; j_gene: TRBJ2-7; v_gene: TRBV4-1; abundance: few
CDR3nt: TGTGCCAGCAGTTACGGCAGGATCAGCTACAATGAGCAGTTCTTC; CDR3aa: CASSYGRISYNEQFF; d_gene: -; j_gene: TRBJ2-1; v_gene: TRBV6-6; abundance: few
CDR3nt: TGTGCCAGCTCACAGAGACTATCTAACACCGGGGAGCTGTTTTTT; CDR3aa: CASSQRLSNTGELFF; d_gene: -; j_gene: TRBJ2-2; v_gene: TRBV18; abundance: -
CDR3nt: TGTGCCAGCAGCCCTCGAGAAGGCAGTGAGCAGTTCTTC; CDR3aa: CASSPREGSEQFF; d_gene: -; j_gene: TRBJ2-1; v_gene: TRBV12-3/TRBV12-4; abundance: few
CDR3nt: TGTGCCAGTAGTATTTGGTTTCGAGGGAGTGGGGACTATGGCTACACCTTC; CDR3aa: CASSIWFRGSGDYGYTF; d_gene: -; j_gene: TRBJ1-2; v_gene: TRBV19; abundance: -
CDR3nt: TGCAGTGCAGGCGGGGGGGCTTACCAAGAGACCCAGTACTTC; CDR3aa: CSAGGGAYQETQYF; d_gene: TRBD2; j_gene: TRBJ2-5; v_gene: TRBV20-1; abundance: many
CDR3nt: TGTGCCACCGCCCGGACAGCGAACACTGAAGCTTTCTTT; CDR3aa: CATARTANTEAFF; d_gene: -; j_gene: TRBJ1-1; v_gene: TRBV7-3; abundance: many